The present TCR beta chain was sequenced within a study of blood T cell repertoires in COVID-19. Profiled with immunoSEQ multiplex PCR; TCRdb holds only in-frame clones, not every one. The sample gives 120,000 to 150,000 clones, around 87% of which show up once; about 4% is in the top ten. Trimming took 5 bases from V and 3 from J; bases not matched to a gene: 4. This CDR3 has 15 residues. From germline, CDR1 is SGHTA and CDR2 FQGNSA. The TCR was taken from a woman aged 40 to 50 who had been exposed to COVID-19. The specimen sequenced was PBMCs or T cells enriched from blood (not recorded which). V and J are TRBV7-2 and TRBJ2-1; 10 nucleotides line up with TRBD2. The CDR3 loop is CASSQWTSGYNEQFF. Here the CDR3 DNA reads TGTGCCAGCAGCCAATGGACTAGCGGCTACAATGAGCAGTTCTTC.